The T cell receptor beta chain under discussion was sequenced for a study of shared clonotypes between healthy human individuals. Study outcomes and limitations: A handful of donors held roughly 5% of naive CD4 clonotypes in common. When compared with the clonotypes that were shared by all four sorted-subset donors, the non-shared clonotypes turned out to have lower generation probabilities.

CDR1 is ENHRY and CDR2 is SYGVKD in the germline V gene. The CDR3 covers 15 residues. V was pared by 6 bases and J by 5 bases, with 19 bases between. To note about this clone: Its antigen remains unknown.

The test was conducted at deep level. Sequenced by immunoSEQ multiplex PCR; TCRdb stores in-frame clones only, minus some. The sample lists 2 million to 2.5 million clones; approximately 94% were seen once. The sequence was collected from a man between 18 and 29 years old in good health. Some clones in this sample may be carry-over from other donors' samples. Source material: naive CD4+ T cells from PBMCs. Regarding subset: CD45RA+ positively selected. V usage is TRBV10-3 and J usage is TRBJ2-5; D might be TRBD2 (6 bases). The CDR3 loop reads CAIRTHSGPTETQYF. CDR3 bases: TGTGCCATCAGGACCCATAGCGGACCCACCGAGACCCAGTACTTC.